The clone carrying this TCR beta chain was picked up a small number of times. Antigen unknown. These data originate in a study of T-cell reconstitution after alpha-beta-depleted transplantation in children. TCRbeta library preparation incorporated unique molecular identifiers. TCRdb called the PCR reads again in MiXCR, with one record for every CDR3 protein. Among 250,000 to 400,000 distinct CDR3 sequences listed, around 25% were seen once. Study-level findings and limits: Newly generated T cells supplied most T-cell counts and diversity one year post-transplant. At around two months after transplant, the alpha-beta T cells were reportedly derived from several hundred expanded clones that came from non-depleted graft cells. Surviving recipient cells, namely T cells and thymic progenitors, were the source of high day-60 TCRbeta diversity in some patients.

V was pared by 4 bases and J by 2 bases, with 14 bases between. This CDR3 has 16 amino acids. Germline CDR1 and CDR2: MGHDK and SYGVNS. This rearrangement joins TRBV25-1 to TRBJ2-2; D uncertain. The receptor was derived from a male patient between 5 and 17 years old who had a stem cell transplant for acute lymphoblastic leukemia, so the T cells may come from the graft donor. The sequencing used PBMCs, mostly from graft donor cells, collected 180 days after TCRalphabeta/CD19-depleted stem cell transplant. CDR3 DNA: TGTGCCAGCAGTGTCTGGATAACTGGTAACACCGGGGAGCTGTTTTTT. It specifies CASSVWITGNTGELFF.